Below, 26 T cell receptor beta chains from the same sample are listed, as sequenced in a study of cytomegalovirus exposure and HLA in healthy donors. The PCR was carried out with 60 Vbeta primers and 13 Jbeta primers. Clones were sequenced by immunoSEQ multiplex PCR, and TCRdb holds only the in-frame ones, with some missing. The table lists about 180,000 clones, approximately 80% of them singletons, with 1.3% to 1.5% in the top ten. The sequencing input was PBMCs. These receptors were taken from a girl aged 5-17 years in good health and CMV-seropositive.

CDR3 loop: CATSRDRGAPGKLFF. The DNA of the CDR3 is TGTGCCACCAGCAGAGATCGGGGGGCGCCCGGAAAACTGTTTTTT. The chain links TRBV15 to TRBJ1-4; the D gene is possibly TRBD1 (6 bases). V was pared by 0 bases and J by 10 bases, with 15 bases between. The V gene's germline CDR1 is LNHNV and CDR2 YYDKDF (reference sequence). The CDR3 consists of 15 residues.

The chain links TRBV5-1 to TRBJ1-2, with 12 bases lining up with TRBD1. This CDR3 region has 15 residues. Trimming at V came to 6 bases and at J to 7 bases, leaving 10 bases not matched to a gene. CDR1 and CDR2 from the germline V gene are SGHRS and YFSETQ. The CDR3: CASNPGQGAYGGYTF. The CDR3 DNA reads TGCGCCAGCAACCCGGGACAGGGGGCATATGGTGGCTACACCTTC.

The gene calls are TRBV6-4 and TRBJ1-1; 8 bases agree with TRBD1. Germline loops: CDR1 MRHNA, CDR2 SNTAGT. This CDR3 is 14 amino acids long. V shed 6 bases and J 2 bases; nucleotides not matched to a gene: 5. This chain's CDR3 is CASRADRGNTEAFF. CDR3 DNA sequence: TGTGCCAGCAGGGCTGACAGGGGAAACACTGAAGCTTTCTTT.

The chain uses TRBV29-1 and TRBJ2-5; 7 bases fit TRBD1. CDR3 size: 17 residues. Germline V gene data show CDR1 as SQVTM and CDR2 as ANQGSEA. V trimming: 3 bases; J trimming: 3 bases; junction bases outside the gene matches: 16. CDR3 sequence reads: CSVDGLGRGSLEETQYF. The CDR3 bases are TGCAGCGTTGATGGCTTGGGCAGGGGGAGTCTCGAAGAGACCCAGTACTTC.

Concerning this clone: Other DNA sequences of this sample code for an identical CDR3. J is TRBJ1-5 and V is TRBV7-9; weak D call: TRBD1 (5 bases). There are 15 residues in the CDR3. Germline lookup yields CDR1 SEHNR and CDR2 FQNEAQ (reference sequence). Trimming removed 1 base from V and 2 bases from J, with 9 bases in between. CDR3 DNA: TGTGCCAGCAGCTTAGGTGGGGGGGGCAATCAGCCCCAGCATTTT. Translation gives CASSLGGGGNQPQHF.

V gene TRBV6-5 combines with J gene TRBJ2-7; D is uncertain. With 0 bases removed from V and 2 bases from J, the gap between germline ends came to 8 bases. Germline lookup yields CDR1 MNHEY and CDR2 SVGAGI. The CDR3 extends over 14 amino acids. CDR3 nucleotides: TGTGCCAGCAGTTACTCGAGGCCGACCTACGAGCAGTACTTC. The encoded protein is CASSYSRPTYEQYF.

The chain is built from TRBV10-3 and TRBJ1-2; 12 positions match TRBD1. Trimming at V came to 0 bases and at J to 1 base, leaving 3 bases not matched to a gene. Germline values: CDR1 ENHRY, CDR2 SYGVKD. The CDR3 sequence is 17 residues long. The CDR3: CAISESGQGAFNYGYTF. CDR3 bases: TGTGCCATCAGTGAGTCGGGACAGGGGGCGTTTAACTATGGCTACACCTTC.

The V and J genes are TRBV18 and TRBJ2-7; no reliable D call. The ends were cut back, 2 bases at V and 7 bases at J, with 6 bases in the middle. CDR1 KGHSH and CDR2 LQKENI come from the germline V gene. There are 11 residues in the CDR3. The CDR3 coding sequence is TGTGCCAGCTCACCAAACAATGAGCAGTACTTC. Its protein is CASSPNNEQYF.

The CDR3 sequence is CASSERTGTDTQYF. CDR3 DNA: TGTGCCAGCAGTGAACGGACAGGCACAGATACGCAGTATTTT. The rearrangement joins TRBV6-1 to TRBJ2-3; D is perhaps TRBD1 (6 bases). CDR1 MNHNS and CDR2 SASEGT come from the germline V gene. V lost 2 bases to trimming and J lost 1 base, with 7 bases between them. This CDR3 spans 14 amino acids.

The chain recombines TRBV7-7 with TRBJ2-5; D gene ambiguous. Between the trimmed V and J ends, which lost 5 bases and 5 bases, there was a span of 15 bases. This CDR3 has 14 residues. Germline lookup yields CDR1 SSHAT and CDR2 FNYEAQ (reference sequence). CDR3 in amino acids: CASSEQVSWETQYF. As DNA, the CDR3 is TGTGCCAGCAGCGAGCAGGTCTCTTGGGAGACCCAGTACTTC.

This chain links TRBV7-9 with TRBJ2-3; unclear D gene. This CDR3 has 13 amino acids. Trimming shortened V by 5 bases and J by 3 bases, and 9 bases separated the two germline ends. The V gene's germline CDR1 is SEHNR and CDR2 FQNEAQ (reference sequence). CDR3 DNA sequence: TGTGCCAGCAGCCTCTTAAAAACAGATACGCAGTATTTT. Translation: CASSLLKTDTQYF.

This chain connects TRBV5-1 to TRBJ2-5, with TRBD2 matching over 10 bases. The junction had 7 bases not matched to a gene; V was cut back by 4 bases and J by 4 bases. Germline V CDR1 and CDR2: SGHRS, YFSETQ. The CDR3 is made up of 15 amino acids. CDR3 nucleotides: TGCGCCAGCAGCGCCCCTAGCGGGAGAACAGAGACCCAGTACTTC. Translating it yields CASSAPSGRTETQYF.

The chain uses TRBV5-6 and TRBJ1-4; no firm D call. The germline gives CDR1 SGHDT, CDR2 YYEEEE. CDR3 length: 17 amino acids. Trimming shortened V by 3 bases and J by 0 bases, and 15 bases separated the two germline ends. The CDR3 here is CASSSRNKESTNEKLFF. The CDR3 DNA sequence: TGTGCCAGCAGCTCGAGGAACAAGGAGTCAACTAATGAAAAACTGTTTTTT.

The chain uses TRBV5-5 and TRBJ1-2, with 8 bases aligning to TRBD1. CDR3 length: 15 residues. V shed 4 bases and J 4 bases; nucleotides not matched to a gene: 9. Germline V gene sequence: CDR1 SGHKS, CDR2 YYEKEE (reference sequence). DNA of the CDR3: TGTGCCAGCAGCCCGGAGGGGACAGGAAGCTATGGCTACACCTTC. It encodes CASSPEGTGSYGYTF.

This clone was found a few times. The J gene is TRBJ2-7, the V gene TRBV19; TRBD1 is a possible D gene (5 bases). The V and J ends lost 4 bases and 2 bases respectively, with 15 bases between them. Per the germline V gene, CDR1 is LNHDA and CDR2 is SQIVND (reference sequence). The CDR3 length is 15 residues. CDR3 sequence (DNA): TGTGCCAGTAGTACGGGCAGGGAAAGCCCCTACGAGCAGTACTTC. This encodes CASSTGRESPYEQYF.

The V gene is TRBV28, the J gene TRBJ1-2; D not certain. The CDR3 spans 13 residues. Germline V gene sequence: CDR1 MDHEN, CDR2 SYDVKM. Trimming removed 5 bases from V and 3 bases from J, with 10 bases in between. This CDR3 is CASSLPGHYGYTF. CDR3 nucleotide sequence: TGTGCCAGCAGTCTCCCAGGTCACTATGGCTACACCTTC.

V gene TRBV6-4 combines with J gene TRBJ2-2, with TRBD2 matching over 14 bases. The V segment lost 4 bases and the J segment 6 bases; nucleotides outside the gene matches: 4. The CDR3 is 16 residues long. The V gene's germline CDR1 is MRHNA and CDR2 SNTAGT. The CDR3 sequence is CASSAQGLAGAGELFF. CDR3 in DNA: TGTGCCAGCAGTGCCCAGGGACTAGCGGGAGCCGGGGAGCTGTTTTTT.

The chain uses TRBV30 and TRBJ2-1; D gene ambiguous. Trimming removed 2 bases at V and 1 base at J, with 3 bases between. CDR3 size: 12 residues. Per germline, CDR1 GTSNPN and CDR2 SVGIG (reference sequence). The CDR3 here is CAWSPSYNEQFF. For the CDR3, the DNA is TGTGCCTGGAGTCCTTCCTACAATGAGCAGTTCTTC.

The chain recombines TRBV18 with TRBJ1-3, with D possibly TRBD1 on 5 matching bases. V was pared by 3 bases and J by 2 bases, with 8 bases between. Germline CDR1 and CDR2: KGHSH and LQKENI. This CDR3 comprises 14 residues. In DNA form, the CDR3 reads TGTGCCAGCTCACCTAGGGGCCCTGGAAACACCATATATTTT. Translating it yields CASSPRGPGNTIYF. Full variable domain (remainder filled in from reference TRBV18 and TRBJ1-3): NAGVMQNPRHLVRRRGQEARLRCSPMKGHSHVYWYRQLPEEGLKFMVYLQKENIIDESGMPKERFSAEFPKEGPSILRIQQVVRGDSAAYFCASSPRGPGNTIYFGEGSWLTVV.

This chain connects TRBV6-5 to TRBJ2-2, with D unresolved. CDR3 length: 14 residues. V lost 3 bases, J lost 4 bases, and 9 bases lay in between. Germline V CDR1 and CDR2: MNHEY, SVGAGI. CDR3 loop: CASSYVSPTGELFF. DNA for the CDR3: TGTGCCAGCAGTTATGTCTCTCCCACCGGGGAGCTGTTTTTT.

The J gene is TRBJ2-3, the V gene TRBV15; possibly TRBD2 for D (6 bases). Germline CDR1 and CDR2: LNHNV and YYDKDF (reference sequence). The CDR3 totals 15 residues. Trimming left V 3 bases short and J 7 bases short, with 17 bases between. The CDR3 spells CATSSPLLALHTQYF. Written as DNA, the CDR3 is TGTGCCACCAGCAGCCCCCTCCTAGCGCTACATACGCAGTATTTT.

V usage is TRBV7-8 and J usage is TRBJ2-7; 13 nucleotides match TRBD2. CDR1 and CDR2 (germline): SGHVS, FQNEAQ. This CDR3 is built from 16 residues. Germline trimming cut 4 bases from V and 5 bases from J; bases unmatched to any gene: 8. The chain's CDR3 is CASSSTTSGRAHEQYF. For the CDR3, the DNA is TGTGCCAGCAGCTCCACCACTAGCGGGAGGGCCCACGAGCAGTACTTC.

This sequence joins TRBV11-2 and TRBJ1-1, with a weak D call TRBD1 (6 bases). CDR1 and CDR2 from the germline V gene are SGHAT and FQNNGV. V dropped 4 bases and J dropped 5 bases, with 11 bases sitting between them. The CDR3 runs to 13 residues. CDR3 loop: CASSWLRGTEAFF. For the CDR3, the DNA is TGTGCCAGCAGCTGGCTCAGGGGAACTGAAGCTTTCTTT.

CDR3 in DNA: TGTGCCAGCAGTTTATCAGGGGGCCAGATAGGCACAGATACGCAGTATTTT. Its translation is CASSLSGGQIGTDTQYF. The V call is TRBV27, the J call TRBJ2-3; 7 bases match TRBD1. The junction had 7 bases not matched to a gene; V was cut back by 0 bases and J by 1 base. The CDR3 contains 17 residues. Germline CDR1 MNHEY, CDR2 SMNVEV (reference sequence).

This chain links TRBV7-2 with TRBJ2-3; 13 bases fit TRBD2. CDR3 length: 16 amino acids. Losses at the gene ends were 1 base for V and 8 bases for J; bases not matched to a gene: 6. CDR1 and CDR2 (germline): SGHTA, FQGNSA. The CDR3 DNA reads TGTGCCAGCAGCTTAGACTGGACTAGCGGGAGTGGTACGCAGTATTTT. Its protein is CASSLDWTSGSGTQYF.

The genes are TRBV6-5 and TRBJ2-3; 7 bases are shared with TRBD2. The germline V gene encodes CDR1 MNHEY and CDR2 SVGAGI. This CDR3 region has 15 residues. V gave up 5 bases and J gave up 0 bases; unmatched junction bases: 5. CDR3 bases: TGTGCCAGCAGTCTTACTAGCGCTAGCACAGATACGCAGTATTTT. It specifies CASSLTSASTDTQYF.